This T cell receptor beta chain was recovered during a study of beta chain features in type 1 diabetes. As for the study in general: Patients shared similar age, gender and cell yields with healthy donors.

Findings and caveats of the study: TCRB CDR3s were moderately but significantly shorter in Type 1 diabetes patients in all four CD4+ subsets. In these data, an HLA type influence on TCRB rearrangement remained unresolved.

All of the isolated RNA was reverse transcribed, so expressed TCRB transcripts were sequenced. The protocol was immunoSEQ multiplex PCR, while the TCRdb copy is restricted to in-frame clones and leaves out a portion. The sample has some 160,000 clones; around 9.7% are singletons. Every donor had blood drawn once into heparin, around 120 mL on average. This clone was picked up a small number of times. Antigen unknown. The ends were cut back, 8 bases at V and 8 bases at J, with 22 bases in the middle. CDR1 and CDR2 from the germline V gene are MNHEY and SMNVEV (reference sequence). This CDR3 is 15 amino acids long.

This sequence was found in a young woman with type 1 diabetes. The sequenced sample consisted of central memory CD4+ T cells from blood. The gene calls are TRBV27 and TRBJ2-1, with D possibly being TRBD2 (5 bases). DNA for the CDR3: TGTGCCAGCCGCGCCCGCCCGGCTAGCACCCATGAGCAGTTCTTC. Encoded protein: CASRARPASTHEQFF.